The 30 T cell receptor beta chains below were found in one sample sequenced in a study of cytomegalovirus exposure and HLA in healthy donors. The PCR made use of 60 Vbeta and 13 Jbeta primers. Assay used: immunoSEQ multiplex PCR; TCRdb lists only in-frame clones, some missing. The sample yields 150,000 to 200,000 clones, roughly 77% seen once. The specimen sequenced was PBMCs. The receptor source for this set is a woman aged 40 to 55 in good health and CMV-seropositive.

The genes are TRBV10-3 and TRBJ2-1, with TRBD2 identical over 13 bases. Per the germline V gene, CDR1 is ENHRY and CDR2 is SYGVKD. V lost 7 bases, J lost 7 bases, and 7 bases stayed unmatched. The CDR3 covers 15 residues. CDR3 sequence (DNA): TGTGCCATCATGCAGGGACTAGCGGGAAATAATGAGCAGTTCTTC. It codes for CAIMQGLAGNNEQFF.

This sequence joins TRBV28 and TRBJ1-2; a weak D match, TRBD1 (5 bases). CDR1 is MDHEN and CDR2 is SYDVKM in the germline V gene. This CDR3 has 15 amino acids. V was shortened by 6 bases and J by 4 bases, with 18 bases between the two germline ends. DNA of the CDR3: TGTGCCAGCAGCCTCCCGAATGACAGCGTCTATGGCTACACCTTC. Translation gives CASSLPNDSVYGYTF.

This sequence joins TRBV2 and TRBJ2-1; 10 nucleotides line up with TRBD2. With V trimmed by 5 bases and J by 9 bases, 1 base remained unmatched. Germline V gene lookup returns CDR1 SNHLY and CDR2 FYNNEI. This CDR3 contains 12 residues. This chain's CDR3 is CASSRLAGEQFF. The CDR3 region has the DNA TGTGCCAGCAGTCGACTAGCGGGTGAGCAGTTCTTC.

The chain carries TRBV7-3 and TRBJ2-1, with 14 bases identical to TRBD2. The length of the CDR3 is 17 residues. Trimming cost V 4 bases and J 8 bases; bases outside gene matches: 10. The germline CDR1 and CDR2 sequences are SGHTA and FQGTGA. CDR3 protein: CASSSLGGTSGSHEQFF. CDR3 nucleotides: TGTGCCAGCAGCTCGTTAGGGGGGACTAGCGGGAGTCATGAGCAGTTCTTC.

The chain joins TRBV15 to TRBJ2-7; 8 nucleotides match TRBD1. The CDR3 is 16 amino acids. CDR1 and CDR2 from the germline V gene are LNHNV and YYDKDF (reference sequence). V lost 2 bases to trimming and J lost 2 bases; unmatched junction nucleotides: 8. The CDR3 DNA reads TGTGCCACCAGCAGAAAAGGGACAGGCGCACCCTACGAGCAGTACTTC. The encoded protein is CATSRKGTGAPYEQYF.

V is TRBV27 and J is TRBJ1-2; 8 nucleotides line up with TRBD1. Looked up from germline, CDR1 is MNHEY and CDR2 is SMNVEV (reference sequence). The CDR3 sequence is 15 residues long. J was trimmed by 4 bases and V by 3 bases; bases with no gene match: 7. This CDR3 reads CASSFAGGLFYGYTF. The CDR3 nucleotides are TGTGCCAGCAGTTTTGCAGGGGGCCTTTTCTATGGCTACACCTTC.

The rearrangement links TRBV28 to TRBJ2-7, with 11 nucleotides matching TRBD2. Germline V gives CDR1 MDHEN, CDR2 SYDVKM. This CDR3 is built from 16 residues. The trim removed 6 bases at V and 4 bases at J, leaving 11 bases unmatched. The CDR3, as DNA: TGTGCCAGCAGGGTTATCCTAACTAGCGGGAGTTACGAGCAGTACTTC. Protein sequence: CASRVILTSGSYEQYF.

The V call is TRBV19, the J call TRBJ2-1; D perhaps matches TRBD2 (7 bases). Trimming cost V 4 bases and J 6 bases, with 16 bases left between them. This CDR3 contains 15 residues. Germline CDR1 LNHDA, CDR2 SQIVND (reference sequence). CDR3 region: CASSNWGGAGNEQFF. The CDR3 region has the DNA TGTGCCAGTAGTAATTGGGGGGGCGCGGGCAATGAGCAGTTCTTC.

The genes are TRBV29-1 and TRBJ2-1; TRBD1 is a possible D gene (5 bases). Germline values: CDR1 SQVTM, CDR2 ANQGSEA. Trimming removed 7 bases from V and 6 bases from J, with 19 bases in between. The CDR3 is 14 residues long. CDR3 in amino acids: CSAPPPVQGNEQFF. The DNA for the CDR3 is TGCAGCGCACCCCCCCCGGTGCAGGGCAATGAGCAGTTCTTC.

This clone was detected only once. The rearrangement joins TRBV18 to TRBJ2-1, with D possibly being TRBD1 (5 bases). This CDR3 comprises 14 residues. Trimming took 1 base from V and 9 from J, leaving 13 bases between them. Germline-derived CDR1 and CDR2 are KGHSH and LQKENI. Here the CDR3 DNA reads TGTGCCAGCTCACCACGGGCAGGTCAGGGTGAGCAGTTCTTC. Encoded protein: CASSPRAGQGEQFF.

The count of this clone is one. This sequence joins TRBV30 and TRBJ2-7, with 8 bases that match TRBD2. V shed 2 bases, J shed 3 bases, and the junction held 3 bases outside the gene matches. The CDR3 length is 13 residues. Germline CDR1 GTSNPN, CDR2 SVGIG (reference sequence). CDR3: CAWSLSGGYEQYF. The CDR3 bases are TGTGCCTGGAGTTTAAGCGGGGGCTACGAGCAGTACTTC.

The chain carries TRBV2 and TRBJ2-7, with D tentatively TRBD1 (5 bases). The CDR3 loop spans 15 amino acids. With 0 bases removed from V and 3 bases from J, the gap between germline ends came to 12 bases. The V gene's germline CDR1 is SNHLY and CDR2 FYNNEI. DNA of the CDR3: TGTGCCAGCAGTGAAGCGGCCCAGGGTATCTACGAGCAGTACTTC. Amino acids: CASSEAAQGIYEQYF.

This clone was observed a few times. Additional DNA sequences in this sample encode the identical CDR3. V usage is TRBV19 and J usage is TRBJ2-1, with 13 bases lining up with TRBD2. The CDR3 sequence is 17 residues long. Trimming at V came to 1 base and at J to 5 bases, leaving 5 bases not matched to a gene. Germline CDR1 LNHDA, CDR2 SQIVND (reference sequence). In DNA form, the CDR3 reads TGTGCCAGTAGTATAGGGGGGGGACTAGCGGGGAACAATGAGCAGTTCTTC. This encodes CASSIGGGLAGNNEQFF.

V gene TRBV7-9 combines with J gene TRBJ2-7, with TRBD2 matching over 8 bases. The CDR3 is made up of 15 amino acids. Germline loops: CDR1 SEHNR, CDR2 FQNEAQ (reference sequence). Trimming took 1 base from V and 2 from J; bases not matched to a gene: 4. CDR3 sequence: CASSLGAGAPYEQYF. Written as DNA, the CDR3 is TGTGCCAGCAGCTTAGGAGCGGGAGCTCCCTACGAGCAGTACTTC.

The CDR3, as DNA: TGCGCCAGCAGCCTTAGCGGGAGGGCCTTCGTCGAGACCCAGTACTTC. Amino acids: CASSLSGRAFVETQYF. This chain uses TRBV5-1 with TRBJ2-5, with 11 bases identical to TRBD2. Germline V gene lookup returns CDR1 SGHRS and CDR2 YFSETQ. V was pared by 4 bases and J by 5 bases, with 10 bases of the junction left unmatched. This CDR3 has 16 residues.

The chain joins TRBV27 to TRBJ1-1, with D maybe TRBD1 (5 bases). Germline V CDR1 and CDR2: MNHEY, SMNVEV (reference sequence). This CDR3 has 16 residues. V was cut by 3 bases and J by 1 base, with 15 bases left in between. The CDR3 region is CASSFLRDFKNTEAFF. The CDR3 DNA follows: TGTGCCAGCAGTTTCCTCAGGGACTTCAAGAACACTGAAGCTTTCTTT.

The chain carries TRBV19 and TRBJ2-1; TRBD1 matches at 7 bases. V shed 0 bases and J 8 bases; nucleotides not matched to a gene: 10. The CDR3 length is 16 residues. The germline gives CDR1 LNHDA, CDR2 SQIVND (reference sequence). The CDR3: CASSIDLSQGDDEQFF. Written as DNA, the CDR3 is TGTGCCAGTAGTATAGATTTGAGCCAGGGGGACGATGAGCAGTTCTTC.

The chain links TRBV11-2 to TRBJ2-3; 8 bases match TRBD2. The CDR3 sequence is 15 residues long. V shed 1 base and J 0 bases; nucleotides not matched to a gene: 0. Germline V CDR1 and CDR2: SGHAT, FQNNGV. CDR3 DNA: TGTGCCAGCAGCTTAGCGGGAGGGAGCACAGATACGCAGTATTTT. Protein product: CASSLAGGSTDTQYF.

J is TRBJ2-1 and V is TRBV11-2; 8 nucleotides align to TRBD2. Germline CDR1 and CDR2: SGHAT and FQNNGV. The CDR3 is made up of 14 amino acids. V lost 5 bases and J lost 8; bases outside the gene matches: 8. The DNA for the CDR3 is TGTGCCAGCAGCCCAGGGACTAGGATTGATGAGCAGTTCTTC. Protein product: CASSPGTRIDEQFF.

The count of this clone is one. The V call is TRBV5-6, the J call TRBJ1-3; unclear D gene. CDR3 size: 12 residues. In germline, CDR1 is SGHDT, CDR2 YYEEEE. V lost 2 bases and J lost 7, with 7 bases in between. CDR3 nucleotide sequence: TGTGCCAGCAGCTTAGGCGGGAACACCATATATTTT. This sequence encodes CASSLGGNTIYF.

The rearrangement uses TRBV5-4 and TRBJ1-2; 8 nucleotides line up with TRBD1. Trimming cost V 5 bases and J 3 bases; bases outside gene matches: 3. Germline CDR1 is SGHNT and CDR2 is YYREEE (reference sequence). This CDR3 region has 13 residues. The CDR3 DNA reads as TGTGCCAGCAGGCAGGACAGGGACTATGGCTACACCTTC. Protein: CASRQDRDYGYTF.

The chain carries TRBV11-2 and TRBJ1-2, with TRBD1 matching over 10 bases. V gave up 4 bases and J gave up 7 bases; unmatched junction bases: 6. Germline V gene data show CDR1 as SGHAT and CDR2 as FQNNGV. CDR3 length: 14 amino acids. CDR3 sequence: CASSSPGTGVGYTF. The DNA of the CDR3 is TGTGCCAGCAGCTCGCCCGGGACAGGGGTTGGCTACACCTTC.

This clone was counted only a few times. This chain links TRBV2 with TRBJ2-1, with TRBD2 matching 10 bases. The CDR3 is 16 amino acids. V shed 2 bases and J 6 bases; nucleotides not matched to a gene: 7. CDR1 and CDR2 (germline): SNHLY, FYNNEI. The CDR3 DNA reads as TGTGCCAGCAGTGAAAGCGGGAGGGCCTCGGGCAATGAGCAGTTCTTC. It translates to CASSESGRASGNEQFF.

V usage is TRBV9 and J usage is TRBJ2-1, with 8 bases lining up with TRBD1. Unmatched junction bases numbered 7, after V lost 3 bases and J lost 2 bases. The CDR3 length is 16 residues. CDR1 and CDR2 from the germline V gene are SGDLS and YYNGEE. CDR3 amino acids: CASSGSTGATYNEQFF. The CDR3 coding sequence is TGTGCCAGCAGCGGATCGACAGGGGCCACCTACAATGAGCAGTTCTTC.

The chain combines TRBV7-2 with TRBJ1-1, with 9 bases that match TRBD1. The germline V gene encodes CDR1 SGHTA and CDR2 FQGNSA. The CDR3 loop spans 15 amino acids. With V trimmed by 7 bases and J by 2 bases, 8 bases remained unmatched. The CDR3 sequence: CASTWTGQGNTEAFF. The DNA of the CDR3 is TGTGCCAGCACGTGGACGGGACAGGGAAACACTGAAGCTTTCTTT.

The CDR3 sequence: CASKPSTGQHQPQHF. The DNA for the CDR3 is TGTGCCAGCAAGCCCTCGACAGGGCAGCATCAGCCCCAGCATTTT. The chain couples TRBV28 to TRBJ1-5, with 7 positions matching TRBD1. The V segment lost 7 bases and the J segment 5 bases; nucleotides outside the gene matches: 11. The V gene's germline CDR1 is MDHEN and CDR2 SYDVKM. This CDR3 is 15 amino acids long.

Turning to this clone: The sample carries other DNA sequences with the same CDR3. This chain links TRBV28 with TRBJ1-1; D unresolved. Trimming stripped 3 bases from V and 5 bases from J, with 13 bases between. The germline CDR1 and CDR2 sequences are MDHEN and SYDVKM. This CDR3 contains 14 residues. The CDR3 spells CASSFNRRKTEAFF. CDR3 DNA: TGTGCCAGCAGTTTTAACCGGCGGAAGACTGAAGCTTTCTTT. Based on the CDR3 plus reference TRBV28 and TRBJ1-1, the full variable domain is DVKVTQSSRYLVKRTGEKVFLECVQDMDHENMFWYRQDPGLGLRLIYFSYDVKMKEKGDIPEGYSVSREKKERFSLILESASTNQTSMYLCASSFNRRKTEAFFGQGTRLTVV.

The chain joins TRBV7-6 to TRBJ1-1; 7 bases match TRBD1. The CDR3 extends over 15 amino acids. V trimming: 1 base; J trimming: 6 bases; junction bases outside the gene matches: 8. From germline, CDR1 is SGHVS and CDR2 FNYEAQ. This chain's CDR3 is CASSLGKGARAEAFF. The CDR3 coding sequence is TGTGCCAGCAGCTTAGGAAAGGGGGCACGCGCTGAAGCTTTCTTT.

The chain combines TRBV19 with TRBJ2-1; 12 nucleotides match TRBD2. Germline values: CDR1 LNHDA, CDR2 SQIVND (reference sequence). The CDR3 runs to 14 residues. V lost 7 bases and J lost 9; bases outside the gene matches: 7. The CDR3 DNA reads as TGTGCCAGTATATCCCTAGCGGGAGGGAGTGAGCAGTTCTTC. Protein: CASISLAGGSEQFF.

CDR3 coding DNA: TGTGCCAGCAGTACCCGGACAGCAACTAATGAAAAACTGTTTTTT. Translating gives CASSTRTATNEKLFF. This chain uses TRBV28 with TRBJ1-4, with a weak D call TRBD1 (6 bases). Trimming pared 5 bases from V and 0 bases from J, leaving 10 bases between. The CDR3 runs 15 residues. Germline V gene lookup returns CDR1 MDHEN and CDR2 SYDVKM.